The 21 T cell receptor beta chains given below trace back to one sample, sequenced in a study of shared clonotypes between healthy human individuals. The data were produced by immunoSEQ multiplex PCR, yet TCRdb's version contains in-frame clones alone and is incomplete. The repertoire holds millions of clones, with around 90% as singletons. Sequenced sample: naive CD4+ T cells sorted from blood. Subset indicated: CD45RA+ positively selected. These receptors came from a man aged 18 to 30 in good health.

CDR3 in DNA: TGTGCCAGCAGCGTGTCTTCTGTGGGGTCTGGAAACACCATATATTTT. Encoded protein: CASSVSSVGSGNTIYF. The chain uses TRBV9 and TRBJ1-3; D uncertain. The CDR3 loop spans 16 amino acids. V was cut by 2 bases and J by 1 base, with 13 bases left in between. Germline-derived CDR1 and CDR2 are SGDLS and YYNGEE.

A single count supports this clone. The rearrangement links TRBV10-3 to TRBJ2-7, with 8 nucleotides matching TRBD2. Trimming took 6 bases from V and 0 from J; bases not matched to a gene: 7. CDR3 length equals 15 residues. The germline gives CDR1 ENHRY, CDR2 SYGVKD. The CDR3 bases are TGTGCCATCAGCGCAAGCGGGAGCAGCTCCTACGAGCAGTACTTC. It is translated as CAISASGSSSYEQYF.

The V gene is TRBV6-6, the J gene TRBJ2-3; tentatively, D is TRBD1 (6 bases). CDR1 and CDR2 (germline): MNHNY, SVGAGI (reference sequence). The length of the CDR3 is 15 residues. V shed 6 bases and J shed 2 bases, with 15 bases lying between them. CDR3 nucleotides: TGTGCCAGCAGCCTCGGACAGCCGTTCACAGATACGCAGTATTTT. This translates into CASSLGQPFTDTQYF.

The chain combines TRBV11-2 with TRBJ2-3; 11 bases line up with TRBD2. The CDR3 has 16 residues. Germline V gives CDR1 SGHAT, CDR2 FQNNGV. V lost 1 base, J lost 3 bases, and 3 bases stayed unmatched. CDR3 in amino acids: CASSLVAGGRTDTQYF. The CDR3 DNA reads TGTGCCAGCAGCTTAGTAGCGGGGGGGCGAACAGATACGCAGTATTTT.

The chain uses TRBV6-5 and TRBJ1-3; no clear D. Germline V lookup: CDR1 MNHEY, CDR2 SVGAGI. V dropped 5 bases and J dropped 0 bases, with 11 bases sitting between them. The CDR3 sequence is 15 residues long. The CDR3 DNA reads as TGTGCCAGCAGTGGCGGACGGTACTCTGGAAACACCATATATTTT. This gives the protein CASSGGRYSGNTIYF.

The chain recombines TRBV28 with TRBJ1-1, with D tentatively TRBD1 (5 bases). V gave up 4 bases and J gave up 4 bases, with 19 bases separating them. This CDR3 comprises 16 residues. Germline assignment: CDR1 MDHEN and CDR2 SYDVKM. The CDR3 region has the DNA TGTGCCAGCAGTTCCCCGGGGCGCCCGAGGGCCACTGAAGCTTTCTTT. Its protein is CASSSPGRPRATEAFF. The whole variable domain, remainder taken from reference TRBV28 and TRBJ1-1, is DVKVTQSSRYLVKRTGEKVFLECVQDMDHENMFWYRQDPGLGLRLIYFSYDVKMKEKGDIPEGYSVSREKKERFSLILESASTNQTSMYLCASSSPGRPRATEAFFGQGTRLTVV.

This sequence joins TRBV7-2 and TRBJ2-1; tentative D call: TRBD2 (6 bases). This CDR3 spans 15 amino acids. Trimming removed 0 bases at V and 2 bases at J, with 8 bases between. From germline, CDR1 is SGHTA and CDR2 FQGNSA. The CDR3: CASSLAIAAYNEQFF. The CDR3 DNA follows: TGTGCCAGCAGCTTAGCAATAGCGGCCTACAATGAGCAGTTCTTC. The full variable domain, completed using reference TRBV7-2 and TRBJ2-1, is GAGVSQSPSNKVTEKGKDVELRCDPISGHTALYWYRQSLGQGLEFLIYFQGNSAPDKSGLPSDRFSAERTGGSVSTLTIQRTQQEDSAVYLCASSLAIAAYNEQFFGPGTRLTVL.

This chain connects TRBV7-2 to TRBJ2-7; 8 bases are a match to TRBD2. From germline, CDR1 is SGHTA and CDR2 FQGNSA. V gave up 2 bases and J gave up 0 bases; unmatched junction bases: 3. The CDR3 covers 15 residues. As DNA, the CDR3 is TGTGCCAGCAGCTTACTAGCGGGTTTCTCCTACGAGCAGTACTTC. It translates to CASSLLAGFSYEQYF.

This clone was observed a handful of times. The gene calls are TRBV28 and TRBJ1-1; D uncertain. The CDR3 has 12 amino acids. Trimming shortened V by 9 bases and J by 1 base, and 9 bases separated the two germline ends. Per germline, CDR1 MDHEN and CDR2 SYDVKM. The CDR3 protein is CASLRRNTEAFF. The CDR3 DNA sequence: TGTGCCAGTTTGAGGCGGAACACTGAAGCTTTCTTT.

The genes are TRBV5-4 and TRBJ2-7; 9 nucleotides line up with TRBD2. CDR3 length: 16 residues. J was trimmed by 0 bases and V by 3 bases; bases with no gene match: 7. The germline gives CDR1 SGHNT, CDR2 YYREEE (reference sequence). This CDR3 is CASSSTSGSSSYEQYF. CDR3 sequence (DNA): TGTGCCAGCAGCTCAACTAGCGGGTCGAGCTCCTACGAGCAGTACTTC.

This clone was detected once. The chain combines TRBV28 with TRBJ1-2; TRBD1 is a possible D gene (5 bases). Germline lookup yields CDR1 MDHEN and CDR2 SYDVKM. Trimming stripped 4 bases from V and 1 base from J, with 10 bases between. The CDR3 has 14 amino acids. CDR3 DNA sequence: TGTGCCAGCAGTTCTGGGACTATTAACTATGGCTACACCTTC. Amino acids: CASSSGTINYGYTF.

The V gene is TRBV6-6, the J gene TRBJ2-1; D is unclear. Germline CDR1 reads MNHNY; CDR2 reads SVGAGI (reference sequence). This CDR3 spans 14 amino acids. Trimming stripped 6 bases from V and 5 bases from J, with 14 bases between. The CDR3 DNA follows: TGTGCCAGCAGCATCAAGTCCCAAAACAATGAGCAGTTCTTC. Protein product: CASSIKSQNNEQFF.

The rearrangement links TRBV2 to TRBJ2-7, with D perhaps matching TRBD2 (6 bases). This CDR3 is built from 14 residues. In germline, CDR1 is SNHLY, CDR2 FYNNEI. Trimming cost V 1 base and J 6 bases, with 13 bases left between them. CDR3 residues: CASSEGPGVGEQYF. Here the CDR3 DNA reads TGTGCCAGCAGTGAAGGTCCGGGGGTCGGCGAGCAGTACTTC. Based on the CDR3 plus reference TRBV2 and TRBJ2-7, the full variable domain is EPEVTQTPSHQVTQMGQEVILRCVPISNHLYFYWYRQILGQKVEFLVSFYNNEISEKSEIFDDQFSVERPDGSNFTLKIRSTKLEDSAMYFCASSEGPGVGEQYFGPGTRLTVT.

CDR3 region: CASNIGQGNQPQHF. CDR3 sequence (DNA): TGTGCCAGCAATATCGGGCAGGGCAATCAGCCCCAGCATTTT. The J gene is TRBJ1-5, the V gene TRBV6-1, with no clear D. Trimming removed 7 bases at V and 2 bases at J, with 12 bases between. This CDR3 has 14 amino acids. The germline V gene has CDR1 MNHNS and CDR2 SASEGT.

V and J are TRBV7-9 and TRBJ1-2, with D unresolved. This CDR3 has 14 residues. V lost 1 base and J 3 bases, leaving 9 bases between the germline ends. Germline V CDR1 and CDR2: SEHNR, FQNEAQ (reference sequence). The CDR3: CASSLDSTDYGYTF. The CDR3 nucleotides read TGTGCCAGCAGCTTAGATTCAACAGACTATGGCTACACCTTC.

In the case of this clone: The same CDR3 arises from other DNA sequences in this sample as well. This chain connects TRBV5-1 to TRBJ2-5; 8 nucleotides align to TRBD2. V was clipped by 2 bases and J by 1 base; unmatched bases: 4. This CDR3 comprises 15 residues. The V gene's germline CDR1 is SGHRS and CDR2 YFSETQ. This chain's CDR3 is CASSLAGEGQETQYF. The CDR3 coding sequence is TGCGCCAGCAGCTTAGCGGGAGAGGGCCAAGAGACCCAGTACTTC. The full variable domain, in which reference TRBV5-1 and TRBJ2-5 provide the parts outside the CDR3, is KAGVTQTPRYLIKTRGQQVTLSCSPISGHRSVSWYQQTPGQGLQFLFEYFSETQRNKGNFPGRFSGRQFSNSRSEMNVSTLELGDSALYLCASSLAGEGQETQYFGPGTRLLVL.

This clone has a single count. The CDR3 DNA reads as TGTGCCAGCAACCGAGACGGTGGTGATAATTCACCCCTCCACTTT. Protein product: CASNRDGGDNSPLHF. The chain joins TRBV9 to TRBJ1-6; D gene ambiguous. Germline CDR1 reads SGDLS; CDR2 reads YYNGEE. CDR3 length: 15 amino acids. Trimming took 6 bases from V and 5 from J, leaving 15 bases between them.

This clone was observed a handful of times. The J gene is TRBJ1-6, the V gene TRBV9; tentatively, D is TRBD1 (5 bases). In germline, CDR1 is SGDLS, CDR2 YYNGEE. This CDR3 comprises 16 residues. The V gene lost 1 base and the J gene lost 9 bases, with 17 bases spanning the gap. The DNA for the CDR3 is TGTGCCAGCAGCGTATTAGACGGGGCACAGGTTTCACCCCTCCACTTT. Encoded protein: CASSVLDGAQVSPLHF.

Concerning this clone itself: Other DNA sequences from this sample encode an identical CDR3 as well. The chain has TRBV5-1 and TRBJ2-3, with 7 bases that match TRBD2. The CDR3 contains 13 residues. Germline CDR1 is SGHRS and CDR2 is YFSETQ. V lost 2 bases, J lost 6 bases, and 3 bases stayed unmatched. The CDR3 loop is CASSLGGSDTQYF. CDR3 nucleotides: TGCGCCAGCAGCTTAGGCGGGAGTGATACGCAGTATTTT.

The V and J genes are TRBV13 and TRBJ1-4, with TRBD1 matching over 8 bases. From germline, CDR1 is PRHDT and CDR2 FYEKMQ (reference sequence). With V trimmed by 4 bases and J by 7 bases, 8 bases remained unmatched. The CDR3 length is 15 residues. As DNA, the CDR3 is TGTGCCAGCAGCTCAAGGACAGGGACCATTGAAAAACTGTTTTTT. Protein sequence: CASSSRTGTIEKLFF.

The rearrangement links TRBV5-1 to TRBJ2-1; D call uncertain. This CDR3 has 14 residues. Trimming shortened V by 5 bases and J by 8 bases, and 17 bases separated the two germline ends. In germline, CDR1 is SGHRS, CDR2 YFSETQ. The DNA of the CDR3 is TGCGCCAGCAGAGCTTCGGTACTAAACGATGAGCAGTTCTTC. It codes for CASRASVLNDEQFF.